The source of this T cell receptor beta chain is a study of blood T cells in healthy people across ages (dated by TCRdb to about 2015). Context from the whole study: In model experiments, roughly one uniquely barcoded TCR beta cDNA molecule per two T cells was captured by template switching. To track age-related changes in TCR beta repertoire diversity, the study relied on deep sequencing normalized with unique cDNA molecular identifiers. Two additional independent replicas of 1 million unique cDNA reads from the same blood draw were analyzed for two donors (one aged 18 to 30 and one aged 80 or older). To avoid experimental bias, donors of different ages were spread randomly across the sequencing lanes. Donors were grouped into four age groups: young (average 16 years), middle-aged (over 35), aged (around 66) and long-lived (about 90).

The CDR3 sequence holds 14 residues, the cysteine and phenylalanine included. The kept DNA is CDR3 alone, 42 bases in frame from the first base. Via the germline V gene (reference sequence), CDR1 is DFQATT and CDR2 SNEGSKA. Between the V and J ends, shortened by 3 bases and 6 bases respectively, the junction contains 17 bases. Donors were under 40 systemically healthy Caucasian individuals from Russia aged 6 to 90 years. About 10 milliliters of peripheral blood were drawn from each donor into EDTA-treated Vacutainer tubes. Ficoll-Paque density-gradient centrifugation was used to isolate PBMCs, with at least 6 million per sample. Total RNA, at least 6 micrograms per sample, was extracted from PBMCs with Trizol reagent. Naive CD45RAhigh/CD27high T cell percentages were measured by flow cytometry on a PBMC aliquot from every donor. The protocol used for the library was 5' RACE. Sequencing relied on an Illumina HiSeq 2500. A second PCR of roughly 7 to 11 cycles was performed with a sample-barcoded 5' primer and a J-beta primer mix. A template-switch 5' adaptor carrying 12 random nucleotides introduced a unique molecular identifier onto each TCR beta cDNA molecule. At least 2.5 million CDR3-containing paired-end reads were obtained from each sample. All of the RNA was converted into first-strand cDNA using the Mint cDNA synthesis kit, with a TRBC-specific oligonucleotide serving as the primer. Following uracil-DNA glycosylase treatment, all cDNA underwent a first 18-cycle PCR with the universal primers M1SS and BC2_uni_R. Regarding the original processing steps: For normalization, 1 million high-quality reads, each with a distinct molecular identifier, were randomly selected from each sample. Instead of being binned into consensus sequences, reads that shared molecular identifiers were thrown out. MiTCR, set to a Q25 quality threshold and the strictest error-elimination algorithm, was used for CDR3 identification, clonotype clustering and error correction. Lower-bound total TCR beta diversity was estimated with a nonparametric unseen species model using Euler transformation. The public reads were reprocessed in TCRdb via fastp at Q25 and MiXCR, keeping in-frame beta chains. Rows matching on CDR3 protein sequence are summarized as one entry with the most common DNA and genes. What appears here as the V and J calls and clone size reflects TCRdb's work, not the paper's. The sample data list roughly 680,000 distinct CDR3 sequences, and 40% to 65% of these were observed just once. The top ten clones comprise 13% of the sample.

The research as a whole found: Because profiling used bulk unsorted PBMCs, naive and antigen-experienced compartments could not be compared conclusively. The CMV infection status of donors was not known, potentially confounding age-related changes in expanded clonotypes. Observed TCR beta diversity per million T cells fell roughly linearly with age, and a significant reduction was already apparent by age roughly 40. Estimates of total diversity from one million sequenced T cells were regarded as lower bounds and underestimates. Observed TCR beta diversity correlated strongly with the percentage of naive T cells measured by flow cytometry. The long-lived group showed more naive CD4+ T cells, fewer expanded clones and increased TCR diversity than the aged group, suggesting age selection.

The sample holds a few counts of this clonotype. Its recognized antigen is unknown. No much larger clone exists at a distance of one base, and base qualities are not known. This sequence was found in a woman aged 80 or over in good health. The sequence links TRBV20-1 to TRBJ1-2; TRBD1 is a possible D gene, resting on 6 matching bases. Specimen: blood. The DNA sequence follows: TGCAGTGCTAGTCCCGGGACACCTCAGGATGGCTACACCTTC. The encoded protein is CSASPGTPQDGYTF.